This entry lists 13 T cell receptor beta chains sequenced from one sample in a study of shared clonotypes between healthy human individuals. Profiling relied on immunoSEQ multiplex PCR, and the TCRdb table lists in-frame clones only, not all of them. This sample carries a few million clones, around nine tenths of them seen once, and the ten largest clones take 0.11% to 0.15%. The specimen was naive CD4+ T cells sorted from blood. Subset denoted: CD45RA+ positively selected. These receptors all stem from a man between 18 and 29 years old in good health.

This clone was seen a single time. This chain joins TRBV5-4 and TRBJ1-1; TRBD1 aligns across 9 bases. The CDR3 has 14 amino acids. With V trimmed by 4 bases and J by 7 bases, 8 bases remained unmatched. Germline V gene sequence: CDR1 SGHNT, CDR2 YYREEE (reference sequence). CDR3 amino acids: CASSGGQGAGEAFF. CDR3 coding DNA: TGTGCCAGCAGCGGGGGACAGGGCGCGGGTGAAGCTTTCTTT.

The rearrangement links TRBV18 to TRBJ2-7, with TRBD1 identical over 7 bases. The CDR3 is 13 amino acids. Germline V gene data show CDR1 as KGHSH and CDR2 as LQKENI. The V and J ends lost 3 bases and 5 bases, in that order; junction bases with no gene match: 4. CDR3 residues: CASSPYTGDEQYF. The CDR3 region has the DNA TGTGCCAGCTCACCGTATACAGGGGACGAGCAGTACTTC. Looking up the rest from reference TRBV18 and TRBJ2-7 gives the full variable domain: NAGVMQNPRHLVRRRGQEARLRCSPMKGHSHVYWYRQLPEEGLKFMVYLQKENIIDESGMPKERFSAEFPKEGPSILRIQQVVRGDSAAYFCASSPYTGDEQYFGPGTRLTVT.

The V and J genes are TRBV5-8 and TRBJ1-6; 7 positions agree with TRBD1. Germline V gives CDR1 SGHTS, CDR2 YDEGEE. V gave up 0 bases and J gave up 5 bases; unmatched junction bases: 2. The CDR3 spans 15 residues. The chain's CDR3 is CASSLGDRNNSPLHF. As DNA, the CDR3 is TGTGCCAGCAGCTTGGGGGACAGAAATAATTCACCCCTCCACTTT.

The rearrangement links TRBV12-5 to TRBJ2-7; 9 bases line up with TRBD2. With 0 bases clipped from V and 4 bases from J, the junction kept 7 bases outside the gene matches. CDR1 is LGHNT, CDR2 FRNRAP, per germline. The CDR3 covers 16 residues. In nucleotides, the CDR3 is TGTGCTAGTGGTTTGGTACTGGGAGCGGGAGGTTACGAGCAGTACTTC. Encoded protein: CASGLVLGAGGYEQYF.

This clone was picked up one time. The J gene is TRBJ2-5, the V gene TRBV10-2; 10 bases are a match to TRBD2. The J call may not be correct, given that the DNA end is closer to TRBJ2-7. The CDR3 runs to 21 residues. Germline V lookup: CDR1 WSHSY, CDR2 SAAADI. CDR3 bases: TGCGCCAGCAGTGACCCTCTTCCCCTAGCGGGAGTACCCAGGAGCTCCTACGAGCAGTACTTC. Its protein product is CASSDPLPLAGVPRSSYEQYF.

The chain recombines TRBV7-2 with TRBJ1-6; 7 positions agree with TRBD1. The CDR3 totals 15 residues. The germline V gene has CDR1 SGHTA and CDR2 FQGNSA. J lost 2 bases, V lost 5 bases, and 3 bases had no gene match. The chain's CDR3 is CASSGTGAYNSPLHF. The CDR3 DNA is TGTGCCAGCAGCGGAACAGGGGCCTATAATTCACCCCTCCACTTT.

The chain combines TRBV20-1 with TRBJ2-1; D is uncertain. This CDR3 is built from 11 residues. Germline CDR1 is DFQATT and CDR2 is SNEGSKA (reference sequence). With 3 bases removed from V and 9 bases from J, the gap between germline ends came to 9 bases. CDR3 loop: CSARFSTEQFF. The DNA for the CDR3 is TGCAGTGCTAGGTTCAGCACTGAGCAGTTCTTC.

V and J are TRBV9 and TRBJ2-5, with D perhaps TRBD2 (5 bases). Trimming removed 6 bases at V and 4 bases at J, with 16 bases between. CDR1 is SGDLS, CDR2 YYNGEE, per germline. The CDR3 is 14 residues long. CDR3 in DNA: TGTGCCAGCACCCCCGCCGGCCGGGGAGAGACCCAGTACTTC. Protein product: CASTPAGRGETQYF.

This chain uses TRBV6-5 with TRBJ2-1, with 8 bases matching TRBD1. V dropped 4 bases and J dropped 6; count of bases not matched to a gene: 5. The CDR3 is made up of 14 amino acids. Germline values: CDR1 MNHEY, CDR2 SVGAGI. DNA for the CDR3: TGTGCCAGCAGTTCCGGACAGGGCAGCAATGAGCAGTTCTTC. The encoded protein is CASSSGQGSNEQFF.

The rearrangement uses TRBV28 and TRBJ1-2, with 7 bases lining up with TRBD1. Trimming removed 6 bases from V and 3 bases from J; junction bases left unmatched: 4. The CDR3 is 13 amino acids. In germline, CDR1 is MDHEN, CDR2 SYDVKM. The CDR3 nucleotides read TGTGCCAGCAGGAGACAGGGAGACTATGGCTACACCTTC. Its protein product is CASRRQGDYGYTF.

The chain combines TRBV12-2 with TRBJ1-2. TRBV12-2 counts as a pseudogene. The CDR3 extends over 10 amino acids. CDR3 nucleotides: TGTGCAAGTCGCTTCTCAGGCTACACCTTC. This encodes CASRFSGYTF.

The rearrangement links TRBV11-2 to TRBJ2-1; D is perhaps TRBD2 (5 bases). The CDR3 length is 17 residues. Germline-derived CDR1 and CDR2 are SGHAT and FQNNGV. Trimming pared 1 base from V and 0 bases from J, leaving 13 bases between. CDR3 sequence: CASSLAVRVSSYNEQFF. In DNA, the CDR3 is TGTGCCAGCAGCTTAGCGGTGCGGGTGAGCTCCTACAATGAGCAGTTCTTC. Full variable domain (rest looked up from reference TRBV11-2 and TRBJ2-1): EAGVAQSPRYKIIEKRQSVAFWCNPISGHATLYWYQQILGQGPKLLIQFQNNGVVDDSQLPKDRFSAERLKGVDSTLKIQPAKLEDSAVYLCASSLAVRVSSYNEQFFGPGTRLTVL.

V gene TRBV5-1 combines with J gene TRBJ2-6; 7 bases are a match to TRBD1. The length of the CDR3 is 18 residues. CDR1 is SGHRS, CDR2 YFSETQ, per germline. Germline trimming cut 0 bases from V and 0 bases from J; bases unmatched to any gene: 6. The CDR3 bases are TGCGCCAGCAGCTTGGTATCGGGACAGAGCTCTGGGGCCAACGTCCTGACTTTC. It encodes CASSLVSGQSSGANVLTF.